This TCR beta chain appears in the sequencing data of a study of shared clonotypes between healthy human individuals (dated by TCRdb to the early 2020s). Some background on the complete study: The cohort included three men and a couple of women between 18 and 49 years of age. To estimate repertoire size and how much clonotype sharing occurs between individuals, the study deeply sequenced the blood TCR repertoires of roughly 5 healthy adults. Different laboratories and diverse techniques were used to prepare libraries and sequence TCR repertoires, to increase sequencing depth and limit assay-specific biases. For each donor, three plates each were used for CD4 naive and CD4 memory, two plates were used for CD8 naive, and one plate was used for CD8 memory. Each donor's leukapheresis produced roughly between roughly 0.9 and 8.9 billion PBMCs.

Healthy HIV-negative adults with no recently reported acute infections or vaccinations were included as donors. Every donor was a Caucasian adult living in Nashville, Tennessee, USA. CD4+ T cells were enriched by magnetic negative selection; naive cells were then positively selected on CD45RA, and the negative fraction formed the memory subset. Blood was collected by leukapheresis, and PBMCs were isolated by Ficoll-Histopaque density gradient centrifugation and then cryopreserved in liquid nitrogen vapor phase. Analytical flow cytometry was used to check the purity and quantity of each magnetically sorted T cell population. Genomic DNA was isolated from each sorted fraction and quantified by UV absorbance on a Nanodrop 2000c. The sample holds one count of this clone. Its specific antigen is unknown. Nothing much larger sits one base from this clone, and base qualities are not available. Overall study outcomes, separate from this receptor: Higher generation probabilities were observed for clonotypes shared by all four sorted-subset donors than for non-shared clonotypes. Sampling was restricted to blood, and TCR repertoires in tissue are likely to differ from TCR repertoires in blood. The small number of donors limited the genetic and exposure-history diversity represented. Rarefaction of sorted-subset datasets indicated incomplete sequencing despite the large sequencing depth. Sharing across several donors was observed for about 5% of naive CD4, over 3% of naive CD8, 2% to 2.5% of memory CD4, and roughly 0.4% of memory CD8 clonotypes. Estimated clonotype richness was generally larger for naive than for memory subsets. Based on pairwise subsampling, the degree of clonotype sharing among donors was expected to be affected by sequencing depth.

Reading from cysteine to phenylalanine, the CDR3 counts 14 amino acids. The entry retains the CDR3 DNA only, 42 bases that are in frame from base 1. Here V drops 2 bases and J drops 5 bases, and the junction holds 2 bases not matched to any gene. CDR1 and CDR2 are drawn from the germline V gene: MDHEN, SYDVKM. TCR CDR3 regions were amplified from genomic DNA by multiplex PCR using the deep immunoSEQ assay. For each cell subset, the extracted genomic DNA was distributed evenly across all wells of several immunoSEQ 96-well plates, and each plate served as one replicate. Each replicate PCR for sorted subsets received around 210 ng genomic DNA, equal to about 30,000 T cell genomes. The purified libraries were quantified using a Qubit 3.0 fluorometer, sized with a Bioanalyzer 2100, and then quantified again using the KAPA Library Quantification kit. Each immunoSEQ 96-well plate was sequenced on its own single-read 150-cycle Illumina NextSeq 550 flow cell. The source study handled its data this way. Because only junctional sequences without quality scores were contained in the immunoSEQ output, filtering matching that applied to full-length reads could not be performed. To assign V/J genes and CDR3, sequences were annotated against IMGT germline references using PyIR, a Python wrapper for IgBLAST v1.9. Reads with weak V/J assignments (E-value above 1e-6), missing CDR3, stop codons, out-of-frame junctions, or ambiguous translated residues were removed. V3J clonotypes were defined as sequences sharing an identical inferred V gene, J gene, and CDR3 amino acid sequence. Percentage overlap between repertoires was calculated by dividing the number of shared unique clonotypes by the size of the smaller repertoire. Richness of each repertoire was evaluated using RTK rarefaction, the Chao1 estimator, and Recon v2.1 estimates of unobserved clonotypes. Generation probabilities were computed with OLGA for all TCRbeta clonotypes obtained by the gDNA method from several donors. TCRdb obtained this table from immuneACCESS and retained in-frame rearrangements with V and J assigned. These tables miss some clones; where compared with another copy, unresolved V genes account for less than half of the shortfall, and the remainder is unexplained. From that table come the V and J calls and clone size; the DNA was used to work out D and trimming. The sample profile shows 550,000 to 800,000 clones; 74% of them were found once. Approximately 1.7% of the sample goes to the ten largest clones.

The rearranged chain carries TRBV28 and TRBJ1-5, with 8 middle bases fitting TRBD1. The clonotype comes from a woman under 40 in good health. The sample was memory CD4+ T cells sorted from blood. This specimen's cell subset or site label, interpreted: CD45RA-negative fraction. For the CDR3, the sequence is CASSLAGGDQPQHF. The DNA is as follows: TGTGCCAGCAGTTTAGCAGGGGGCGATCAGCCCCAGCATTTT.